This T cell receptor (beta chain) was sequenced in a study of blood T cell repertoires in COVID-19. On the study more broadly: PBMCs, B-cell-depleted T cells, or T cells were the source of the cDNA or gDNA that made up the material.

There are 16 residues in the CDR3. With V trimmed by 6 bases and J by 5 bases, 11 bases remained unmatched. Germline CDR1 and CDR2: MGHDK and SYGVNS. The method was immunoSEQ multiplex PCR; TCRdb's version includes in-frame clones alone and lacks a portion of them. The data contain fewer than 400,000 clones, 89% of them singletons. Two consecutive negative NP/OP PCR tests, clearance, or resolved symptoms defined Cohort 3 recovery. The J gene is TRBJ2-7, the V gene TRBV25-1; 12 bases align to TRBD2. The specimen was PBMCs or T cells enriched from blood (not recorded which). This TCR was sampled from a man in his fifties or sixties who had recovered from COVID-19. CDR3 sequence reads: CASSEGLAGILHEQYF. DNA for the CDR3: TGTGCCAGCAGCGAAGGACTAGCGGGAATATTGCACGAGCAGTACTTC.